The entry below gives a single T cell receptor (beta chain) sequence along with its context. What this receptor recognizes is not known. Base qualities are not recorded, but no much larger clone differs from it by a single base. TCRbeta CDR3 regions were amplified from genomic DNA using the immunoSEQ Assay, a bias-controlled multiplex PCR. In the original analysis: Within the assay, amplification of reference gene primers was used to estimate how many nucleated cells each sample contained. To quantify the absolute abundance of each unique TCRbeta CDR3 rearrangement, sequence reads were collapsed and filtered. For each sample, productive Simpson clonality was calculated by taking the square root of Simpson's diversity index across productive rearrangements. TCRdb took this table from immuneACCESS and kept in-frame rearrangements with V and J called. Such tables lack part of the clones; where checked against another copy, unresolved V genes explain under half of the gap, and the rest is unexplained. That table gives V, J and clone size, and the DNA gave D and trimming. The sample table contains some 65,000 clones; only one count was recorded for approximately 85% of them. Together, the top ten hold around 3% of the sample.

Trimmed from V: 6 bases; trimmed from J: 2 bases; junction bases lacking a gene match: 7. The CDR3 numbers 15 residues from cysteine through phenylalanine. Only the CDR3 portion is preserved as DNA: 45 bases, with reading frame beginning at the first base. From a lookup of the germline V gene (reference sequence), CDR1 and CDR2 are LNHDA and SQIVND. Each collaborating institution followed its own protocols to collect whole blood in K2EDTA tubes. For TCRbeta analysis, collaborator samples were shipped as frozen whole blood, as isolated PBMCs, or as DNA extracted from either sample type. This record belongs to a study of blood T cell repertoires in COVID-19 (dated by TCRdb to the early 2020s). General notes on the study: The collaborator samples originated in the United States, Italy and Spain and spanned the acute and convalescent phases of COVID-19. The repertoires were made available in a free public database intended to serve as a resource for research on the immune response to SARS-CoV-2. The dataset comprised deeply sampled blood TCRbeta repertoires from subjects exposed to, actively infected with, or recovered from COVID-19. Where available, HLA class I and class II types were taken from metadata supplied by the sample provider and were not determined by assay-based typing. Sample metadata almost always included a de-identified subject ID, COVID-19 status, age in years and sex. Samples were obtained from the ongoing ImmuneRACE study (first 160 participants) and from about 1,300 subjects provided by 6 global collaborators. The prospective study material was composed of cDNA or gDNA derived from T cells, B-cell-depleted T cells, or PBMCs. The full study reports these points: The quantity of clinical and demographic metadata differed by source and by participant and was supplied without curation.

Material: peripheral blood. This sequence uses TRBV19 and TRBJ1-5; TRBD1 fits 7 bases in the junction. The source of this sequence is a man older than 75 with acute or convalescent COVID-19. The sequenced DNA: TGTGCCAGTAGACTACGGGACAGCGGCAATCAGCCCCAGCATTTT. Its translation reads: CASRLRDSGNQPQHF.